Sequencing of this TCR beta chain was carried out in a study of T cell responses to AZD1222 COVID-19 vaccine (dated by TCRdb to the early 2020s). With regard to the full study: Because spike-specific TCR depth and breadth did not differ between the two schedules, AZD1222 recipients who got a second dose at roughly 4 weeks were pooled with those who got a second dose at roughly 12 weeks. A total of more than 230 trial participants underwent TCR sequencing, of whom 200 to 220 received two doses of AZD1222 and around 26 received two doses of the MenACWY control vaccine. Trial participants were enrolled by age into subgroups of 18-55, 56-69 and 70-plus years, and around 150, 29 and 61 TCR-sequenced participants, respectively, were included in these subgroups. Overall study outcomes, separate from this receptor: In the small 56-69-year group, the increase in depth fell short of significance, most likely because of low power. After two AZD1222 doses, spike-specific TCR breadth and depth were significantly higher than at day 0 and than in MenACWY recipients. No day 14 peak-response samples were available, so repertoires were characterized only after the peak T cell response. The vaccine-associated CD4 TCRs covered the entire spike protein, and the dominant responses fell in regions 160-218 and 743-854. Nearly half of unique spike-specific TCRs reportedly recognized epitopes outside regions mutated in the B.1.351 and B.1.1.7 variants. Participants were mostly white British, with more females than males. The authors suggested clonal diversity may have been underestimated. Only five to seven AZD1222 recipients were SARS-CoV-2 seropositive at baseline, limiting conclusions about previously exposed vaccinees.

Remarks on this clone: Its specific antigen is unknown. No quality values exist for individual bases; no much larger clone is one base distant.

The CDR3 sequence holds 15 residues, the cysteine and phenylalanine included. Kept here is only the CDR3 DNA, which spans 45 bases and is read in frame from base 1. The germline ends are 14 bases apart after V is trimmed by 1 base and J by 7 bases. CDR1 and CDR2 are drawn from the germline V gene (reference sequence): LNHNV, YYDKDF. The CDR3 regions of human TCRbeta chains were analyzed by immunosequencing. In the original analysis: TCRs in the repertoires were matched against a reference library of SARS-CoV-2-specific TCRs that had been generated with the MIRA antigen-specificity platform. Breadth was defined as the fraction of unique TCRs that were SARS-CoV-2-associated. Depth was defined as the fraction of total T cells that were SARS-CoV-2-associated. Each spike-specific TCR was assigned to its reactive spike region and to a CD4 or CD8 class using the MIRA data. Log10-transformed breadth and depth values were compared by one-way ANOVA with Sidak's multiple comparisons tests. As stored in TCRdb, this immuneACCESS dataset retains in-frame rearrangements with V and J assigned. A fraction of the clones does not appear; measured against another copy, unresolved V genes explain less than half of the discrepancy, and the remainder lacks a known reason. V and J calls and clone size are copied from that table; D and trimming were computed from the DNA. This sample holds 90,000 to 110,000 clones; 91% were observed only once. Around 7% of the sample belongs to the ten largest clones.

The time point label of this sample denotes: baseline before first vaccination. The vaccinee samples were drawn from two UK trials, COV001 and COV002, one of which was a single-blind randomized controlled phase 2/3 trial testing AZD1222 (ChAdOx1 nCoV-19) in healthy adults. For TCRbeta chain sequencing, PBMC samples were collected from trial participants at day 0 and at day 28 after the second dose. In this chain, TRBV15 is recombined with TRBJ2-1; the D gene is perhaps TRBD2, from 6 matching bases. The source is an adult in good health. This sample comprised peripheral blood, obtained on day 0 of AZD1222 vaccination. The CDR3: CATSRVIGTQNEQFF. The DNA reads TGTGCCACCAGCAGAGTAATCGGGACTCAAAATGAGCAGTTCTTC.